This section outlines one T cell receptor beta chain sequence together with its context. Its antigen is not identified. CDR1 and CDR2 (germline): MNHNY, SVGAGI (reference sequence). Germline trimming cut 6 bases from V and 0 bases from J; bases unmatched to any gene: 7. The CDR3 sequence is 15 residues long. A sample-barcoded 5' primer and a J-beta primer mix were used in a second PCR of roughly 6 to 11 cycles. TCRdb re-called the 5' RACE reads through MiXCR, storing one row per CDR3 protein. This repertoire shows around 650,000 distinct CDR3 sequences, roughly 41% found once; its top ten account for around 30%. The source of the sample is a study of blood T cells in healthy people across ages. Whole-study findings and limits: Unsorted PBMCs blocked a conclusive comparison of naive and antigen-experienced cells.

This TCR derives from an elderly man in good health. Material for sequencing was blood. The rearrangement uses TRBV6-6 and TRBJ2-7; 8 nucleotides align to TRBD2. This chain's CDR3 is CASRPFTSGSYEQYF. In DNA form, the CDR3 reads TGTGCCAGCAGACCCTTCACTAGCGGCTCCTACGAGCAGTACTTC.